A single sample is the source of the 18 T cell receptor beta chains below, sequenced in a study of Ad26.COV2.S vaccination and SARS-CoV-2 variants. Noted treatment: over 15 received Ad26.COV2.S at low or high dose, single or two shots; about 5 received placebo; per-sample allocation not given. Day 63 after the first injection of vaccine or placebo was the sampling time. Profiled with immunoSEQ multiplex PCR; TCRdb holds only in-frame clones, not every one. The data hold over 400,000 clones, with around 92% observed a single time. The specimen was peripheral blood, collected in a trial of Ad26.COV2.S vaccine versus placebo. The receptors shown here come from a person aged 18-60 years who received the Ad26.COV2.S COVID-19 vaccine or a placebo.

The chain employs TRBV24-1 and TRBJ2-2; 10 bases align to TRBD1. Losses at the gene ends were 7 bases for V and 5 bases for J; bases not matched to a gene: 6. Germline V CDR1 and CDR2: KGHDR, SFDVKD. The CDR3 runs to 15 residues. CDR3 residues: CATRGTGEETGELFF. The CDR3 DNA is TGTGCCACCAGAGGGACAGGGGAGGAAACCGGGGAGCTGTTTTTT.

This chain connects TRBV10-2 to TRBJ2-1; D remains unclear. CDR3 length: 14 residues. CDR1 and CDR2 (germline): WSHSY, SAAADI. The V and J ends lost 2 bases and 4 bases respectively, with 9 bases between them. The CDR3 loop is CASSEGTVYNEQFF. The CDR3 nucleotides are TGCGCCAGCAGTGAGGGAACAGTTTACAATGAGCAGTTCTTC.

CDR3 sequence: CASSFTLLRAHSGNTIYF. The CDR3 bases are TGTGCCAGCAGTTTTACCCTTCTGCGGGCTCACTCTGGAAACACCATATATTTT. The genes are TRBV28 and TRBJ1-3; no clear D. In germline, CDR1 is MDHEN, CDR2 SYDVKM. The germline V and J ends were trimmed by 3 bases and 0 bases, with 18 bases remaining between them. There are 18 residues in the CDR3.

This clone was seen just once. The rearrangement uses TRBV7-2 and TRBJ2-3; 11 bases line up with TRBD2. This CDR3 has 13 amino acids. The germline gives CDR1 SGHTA, CDR2 FQGNSA. Losses at the gene ends were 6 bases for V and 11 bases for J; bases not matched to a gene: 7. DNA of the CDR3: TGTGCCAGCAGTTTACTAGCGGGGGTAAAGCAGTATTTT. The encoded protein is CASSLLAGVKQYF.

This rearrangement joins TRBV9 to TRBJ2-5; 7 bases are a match to TRBD2. V gave up 4 bases and J gave up 0 bases; unmatched junction bases: 12. In germline, CDR1 is SGDLS, CDR2 YYNGEE. The CDR3 contains 17 residues. Here the CDR3 reads CASSPQNRDYNQETQYF. CDR3 bases: TGTGCCAGCAGCCCCCAGAACCGGGACTACAACCAAGAGACCCAGTACTTC. Full variable domain (outside the CDR3, taken from reference TRBV9 and TRBJ2-5): DSGVTQTPKHLITATGQRVTLRCSPRSGDLSVYWYQQSLDQGLQFLIQYYNGEERAKGNILERFSAQQFPDLHSELNLSSLELGDSALYFCASSPQNRDYNQETQYFGPGTRLLVL.

Comment on this clone: The identical CDR3 is also encoded by other nucleotide sequences in the sample. The V and J genes are TRBV12-3 or TRBV12-4 and TRBJ1-2; 8 bases line up with TRBD1. The ends lost 5 bases at V and 2 bases at J; junction bases unmatched: 1. This CDR3 region has 13 residues. The CDR3 DNA follows: TGTGCCAGCAGTAGGACAGGGAACTATGGCTACACCTTC. It is translated as CASSRTGNYGYTF.

V gene TRBV7-2 combines with J gene TRBJ2-3; TRBD2 is a possible D gene (6 bases). This CDR3 spans 15 amino acids. Trimming took off 3 bases at V and 1 base at J, with 11 bases between the two ends. Germline V gene lookup returns CDR1 SGHTA and CDR2 FQGNSA. CDR3 sequence: CASSFLGGGTDTQYF. For the CDR3, the DNA is TGTGCCAGCAGCTTTCTGGGGGGTGGCACAGATACGCAGTATTTT.

The rearrangement joins TRBV7-2 to TRBJ2-1, with 14 bases lining up with TRBD2. This CDR3 comprises 15 residues. V shed 5 bases and J 3 bases; nucleotides not matched to a gene: 0. Germline V gives CDR1 SGHTA, CDR2 FQGNSA. CDR3 in amino acids: CASSGTSGSYNEQFF. CDR3 DNA sequence: TGTGCCAGCAGCGGGACTAGCGGGAGCTACAATGAGCAGTTCTTC.

The rearrangement joins TRBV28 to TRBJ1-2; TRBD1 might be the D (6 bases). Trimming took off 3 bases at V and 5 bases at J, with 22 bases between the two ends. Germline-derived CDR1 and CDR2 are MDHEN and SYDVKM. This CDR3 has 17 amino acids. CDR3 bases: TGTGCCAGCAGTTTGAATTTAGGGGGAGGCCCCGGATATGGCTACACCTTC. Translation gives CASSLNLGGGPGYGYTF.

This clone was seen once. This chain joins TRBV11-2 and TRBJ2-2; D is possibly TRBD1 (5 bases). Trimming shortened V by 0 bases and J by 2 bases, and 13 bases separated the two germline ends. Germline V gives CDR1 SGHAT, CDR2 FQNNGV. The CDR3 is made up of 17 amino acids. The CDR3 region has the DNA TGTGCCAGCAGCTTAGATTTCAGAGACAGAAACACCGGGGAGCTGTTTTTT. Residues: CASSLDFRDRNTGELFF.

This clone appeared a single time. The rearrangement joins TRBV11-2 to TRBJ2-5, with 7 nucleotides matching TRBD1. CDR1 and CDR2 (germline): SGHAT, FQNNGV. This CDR3 contains 13 residues. The V segment lost 5 bases and the J segment 8 bases; nucleotides outside the gene matches: 8. CDR3 protein: CASSQGEKRTQYF. The DNA for the CDR3 is TGTGCCAGCAGCCAGGGGGAGAAGAGAACCCAGTACTTC.

The rearrangement joins TRBV7-6 to TRBJ2-3; D gene uncertain. Per the germline V gene, CDR1 is SGHVS and CDR2 is FNYEAQ. The CDR3 loop spans 15 amino acids. Trimming took off 0 bases at V and 0 bases at J, with 7 bases between the two ends. Here the CDR3 reads CASSLAADSTDTQYF. The DNA of the CDR3 is TGTGCCAGCAGCTTAGCGGCAGATAGCACAGATACGCAGTATTTT.

The chain is built from TRBV7-9 and TRBJ1-1, with D perhaps TRBD1 (5 bases). Germline V gene data show CDR1 as SEHNR and CDR2 as FQNEAQ (reference sequence). Trimming stripped 0 bases from V and 10 bases from J, with 12 bases between. The CDR3 spans 13 residues. As DNA, the CDR3 is TGTGCCAGCAGCTTAGCTTCCGGGGCGGGAGCTTTCTTT. The encoded protein is CASSLASGAGAFF.

This chain connects TRBV2 to TRBJ1-5; D is possibly TRBD1 (6 bases). Trimming left V 6 bases short and J 3 bases short, with 15 bases between. The CDR3 is 15 amino acids. Germline CDR1 reads SNHLY; CDR2 reads FYNNEI. CDR3 sequence: CASRPRDKPNQPQHF. CDR3 bases: TGTGCCAGCAGGCCGAGGGACAAGCCCAATCAGCCCCAGCATTTT.

This clone has only one observation. DNA for the CDR3: TGTGCCAGCAGTTGGGACTCACACCAAGAGACCCAGTACTTC. Translation gives CASSWDSHQETQYF. The V gene is TRBV28, the J gene TRBJ2-5; weak D call: TRBD2 (6 bases). The germline gives CDR1 MDHEN, CDR2 SYDVKM. The CDR3 length is 14 residues. Trimming shortened V by 4 bases and J by 0 bases, and 9 bases separated the two germline ends.

This clone was seen a single time. The rearrangement links TRBV4-3 to TRBJ1-6; D might be TRBD1 (5 bases). With 2 bases removed from V and 7 bases from J, the gap between germline ends came to 12 bases. Germline loops: CDR1 LGHNA, CDR2 YSLEER. The CDR3 length is 15 residues. CDR3 loop: CASSQQGRDNSPLHF. DNA of the CDR3: TGCGCCAGCAGCCAACAGGGCCGAGACAATTCACCCCTCCACTTT.

The gene calls are TRBV7-6 and TRBJ2-1, with 7 nucleotides matching TRBD1. V gave up 5 bases and J gave up 3 bases; unmatched junction bases: 7. The CDR3 sequence is 15 residues long. Germline loops: CDR1 SGHVS, CDR2 FNYEAQ. CDR3 in DNA: TGTGCCAGCAGCAAGCCGGGACAGCTCTACAATGAGCAGTTCTTC. Its translation: CASSKPGQLYNEQFF.

This clone was seen once. The chain recombines TRBV5-6 with TRBJ2-7, with TRBD1 matching 10 bases. J was trimmed by 3 bases and V by 2 bases; bases with no gene match: 8. CDR3 length equals 16 residues. Germline V gene data show CDR1 as SGHDT and CDR2 as YYEEEE. CDR3 sequence (DNA): TGTGCCAGCAGCTTAGGTTGGAGGACAGGGGGCTACGAGCAGTACTTC. Translation: CASSLGWRTGGYEQYF.